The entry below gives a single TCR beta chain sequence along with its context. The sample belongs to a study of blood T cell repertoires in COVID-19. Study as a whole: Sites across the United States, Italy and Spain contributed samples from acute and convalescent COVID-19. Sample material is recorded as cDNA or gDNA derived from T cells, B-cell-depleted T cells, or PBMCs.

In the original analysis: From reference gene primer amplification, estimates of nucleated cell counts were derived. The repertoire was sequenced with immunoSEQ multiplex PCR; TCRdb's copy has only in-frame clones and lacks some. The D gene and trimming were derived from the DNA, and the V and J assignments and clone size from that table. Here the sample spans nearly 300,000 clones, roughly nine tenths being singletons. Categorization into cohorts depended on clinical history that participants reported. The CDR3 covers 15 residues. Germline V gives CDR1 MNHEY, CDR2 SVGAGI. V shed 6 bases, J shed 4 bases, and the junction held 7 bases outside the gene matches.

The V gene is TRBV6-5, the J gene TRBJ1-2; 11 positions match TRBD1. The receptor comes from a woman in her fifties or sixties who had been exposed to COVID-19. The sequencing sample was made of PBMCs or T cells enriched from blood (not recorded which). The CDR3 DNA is TGTGCCAGCAGCCGTGGACAGGGGGCTAGCTATGGCTACACCTTC. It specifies CASSRGQGASYGYTF.